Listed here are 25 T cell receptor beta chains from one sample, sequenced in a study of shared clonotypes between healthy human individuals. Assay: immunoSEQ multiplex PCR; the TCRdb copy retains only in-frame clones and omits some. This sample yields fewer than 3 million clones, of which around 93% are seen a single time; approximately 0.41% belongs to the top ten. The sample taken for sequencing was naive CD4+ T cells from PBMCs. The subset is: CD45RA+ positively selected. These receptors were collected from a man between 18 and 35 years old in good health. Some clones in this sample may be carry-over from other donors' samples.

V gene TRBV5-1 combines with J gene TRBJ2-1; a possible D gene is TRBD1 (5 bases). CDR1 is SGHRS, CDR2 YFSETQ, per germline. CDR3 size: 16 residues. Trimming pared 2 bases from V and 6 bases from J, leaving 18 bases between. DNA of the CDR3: TGCGCCAGCAGCTTCCAGGGATCTTCTCGCGGCAATGAGCAGTTCTTC. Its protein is CASSFQGSSRGNEQFF. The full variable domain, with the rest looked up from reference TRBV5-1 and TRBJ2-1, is KAGVTQTPRYLIKTRGQQVTLSCSPISGHRSVSWYQQTPGQGLQFLFEYFSETQRNKGNFPGRFSGRQFSNSRSEMNVSTLELGDSALYLCASSFQGSSRGNEQFFGPGTRLTVL.

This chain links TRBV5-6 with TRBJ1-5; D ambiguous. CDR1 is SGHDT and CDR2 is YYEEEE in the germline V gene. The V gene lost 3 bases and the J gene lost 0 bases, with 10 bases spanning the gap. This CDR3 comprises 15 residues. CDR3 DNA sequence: TGTGCCAGCAGCTCCCAGCCTTTTAGCAATCAGCCCCAGCATTTT. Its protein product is CASSSQPFSNQPQHF.

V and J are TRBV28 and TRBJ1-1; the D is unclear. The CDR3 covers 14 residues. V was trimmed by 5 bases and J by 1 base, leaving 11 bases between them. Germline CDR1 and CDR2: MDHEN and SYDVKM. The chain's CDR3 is CASSLSTANTEAFF. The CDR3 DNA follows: TGTGCCAGCAGTCTCAGTACAGCGAACACTGAAGCTTTCTTT.

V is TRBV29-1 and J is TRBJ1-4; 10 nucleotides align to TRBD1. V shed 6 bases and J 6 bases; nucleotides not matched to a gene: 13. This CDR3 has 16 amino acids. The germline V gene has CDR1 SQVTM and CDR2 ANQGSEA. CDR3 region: CSVALRDRGHDEKLFF. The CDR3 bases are TGCAGCGTCGCACTCCGGGACAGGGGACACGATGAAAAACTGTTTTTT.

DNA of the CDR3: TGTGCCAGCAGCTTAGTACTAACCGGGGGGGGTCGCAGCAATCAGCCCCAGCATTTT. This gives the protein CASSLVLTGGGRSNQPQHF. The chain is built from TRBV7-9 and TRBJ1-5; a weak D match, TRBD1 (5 bases). From germline, CDR1 is SEHNR and CDR2 FQNEAQ (reference sequence). The CDR3 is made up of 19 amino acids. V shed 1 base and J shed 1 base, with 20 bases lying between them. Together with reference TRBV7-9 and TRBJ1-5, the CDR3 gives the full variable domain: DTGVSQNPRHKITKRGQNVTFRCDPISEHNRLYWYRQTLGQGPEFLTYFQNEAQLEKSRLLSDRFSAERPKGSFSTLEIQRTEQGDSAMYLCASSLVLTGGGRSNQPQHFGDGTRLSIL.

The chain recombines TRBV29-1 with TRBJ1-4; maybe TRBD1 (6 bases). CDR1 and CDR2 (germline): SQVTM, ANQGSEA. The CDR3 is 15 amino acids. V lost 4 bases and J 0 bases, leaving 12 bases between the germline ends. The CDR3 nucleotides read TGCAGCGTTGCCAGGGGTAGTGCAACTAATGAAAAACTGTTTTTT. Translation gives CSVARGSATNEKLFF. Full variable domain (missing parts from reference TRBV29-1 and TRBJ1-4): SAVISQKPSRDICQRGTSLTIQCQVDSQVTMMFWYRQQPGQSLTLIATANQGSEATYESGFVIDKFPISRPNLTFSTLTVSNMSPEDSSIYLCSVARGSATNEKLFFGSGTQLSVL.

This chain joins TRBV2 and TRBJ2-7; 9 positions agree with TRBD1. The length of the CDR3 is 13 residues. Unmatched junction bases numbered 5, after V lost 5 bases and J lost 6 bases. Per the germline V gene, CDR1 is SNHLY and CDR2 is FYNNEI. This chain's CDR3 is CASSLGQGVEQYF. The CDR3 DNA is TGTGCCAGCAGTCTGGGACAGGGCGTCGAGCAGTACTTC.

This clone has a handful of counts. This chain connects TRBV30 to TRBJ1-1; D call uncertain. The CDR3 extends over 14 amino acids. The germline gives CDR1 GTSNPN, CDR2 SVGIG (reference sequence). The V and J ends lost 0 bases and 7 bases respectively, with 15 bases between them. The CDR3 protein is CAWSVSGGSGEAFF. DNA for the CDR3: TGTGCCTGGAGTGTATCGGGAGGGAGCGGTGAAGCTTTCTTT.

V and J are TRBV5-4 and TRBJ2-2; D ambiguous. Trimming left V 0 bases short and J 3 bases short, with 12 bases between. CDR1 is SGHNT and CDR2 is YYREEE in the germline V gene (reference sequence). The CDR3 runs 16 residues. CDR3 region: CASSLVQSRYTGELFF. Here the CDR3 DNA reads TGTGCCAGCAGCTTGGTTCAGTCCAGATACACCGGGGAGCTGTTTTTT.

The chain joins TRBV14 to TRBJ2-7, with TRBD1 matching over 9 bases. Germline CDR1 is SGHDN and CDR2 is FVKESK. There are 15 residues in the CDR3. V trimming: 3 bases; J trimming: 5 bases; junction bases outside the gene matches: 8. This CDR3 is CASSQPRDRVNEQYF. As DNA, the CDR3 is TGTGCCAGCAGCCAGCCCCGGGACAGGGTAAACGAGCAGTACTTC. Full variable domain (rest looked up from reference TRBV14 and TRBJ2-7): EAGVTQFPSHSVIEKGQTVTLRCDPISGHDNLYWYRRVMGKEIKFLLHFVKESKQDESGMPNNRFLAERTGGTYSTLKVQPAELEDSGVYFCASSQPRDRVNEQYFGPGTRLTVT.

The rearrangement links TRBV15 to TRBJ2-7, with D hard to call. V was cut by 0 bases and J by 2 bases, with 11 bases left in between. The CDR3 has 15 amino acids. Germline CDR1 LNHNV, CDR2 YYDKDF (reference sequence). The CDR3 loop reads CATSRDKGSTYEQYF. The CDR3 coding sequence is TGTGCCACCAGCAGAGATAAGGGCAGCACCTACGAGCAGTACTTC.

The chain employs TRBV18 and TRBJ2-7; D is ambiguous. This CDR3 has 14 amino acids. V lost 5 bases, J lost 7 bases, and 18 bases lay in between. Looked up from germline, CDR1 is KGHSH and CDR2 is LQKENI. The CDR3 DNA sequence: TGTGCCAGCTCAACTCGAAGTGACGGAAAAGAGCAGTACTTC. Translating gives CASSTRSDGKEQYF.

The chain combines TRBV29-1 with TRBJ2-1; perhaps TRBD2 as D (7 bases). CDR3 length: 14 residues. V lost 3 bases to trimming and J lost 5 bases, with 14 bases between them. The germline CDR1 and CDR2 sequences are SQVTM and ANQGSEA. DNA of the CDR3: TGCAGCGTTGACCGCGGGGGCCCTAACAATGAGCAGTTCTTC. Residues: CSVDRGGPNNEQFF.

For the CDR3, the DNA is TGTGCCAGCAGCCAATTTGGCGCTAGCGGGAGGGGGGCAGATACGCAGTATTTT. This sequence encodes CASSQFGASGRGADTQYF. This chain joins TRBV4-2 and TRBJ2-3, with TRBD2 identical over 12 bases. The CDR3 loop spans 18 amino acids. The V segment lost 2 bases and the J segment 4 bases; nucleotides outside the gene matches: 10. From germline, CDR1 is LGHNA and CDR2 YNFKEQ.

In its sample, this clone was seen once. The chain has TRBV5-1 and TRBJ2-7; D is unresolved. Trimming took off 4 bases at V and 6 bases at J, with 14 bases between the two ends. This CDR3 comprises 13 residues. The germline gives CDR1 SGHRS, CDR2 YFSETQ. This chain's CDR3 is CASSDALTGEQYF. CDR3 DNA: TGCGCCAGCAGCGACGCTTTGACTGGCGAGCAGTACTTC.

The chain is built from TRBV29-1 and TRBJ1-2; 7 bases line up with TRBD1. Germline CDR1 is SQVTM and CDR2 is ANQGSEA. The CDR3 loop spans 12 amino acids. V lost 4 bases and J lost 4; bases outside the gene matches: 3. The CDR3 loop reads CSVGDRAYGYTF. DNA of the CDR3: TGCAGCGTTGGAGACAGGGCCTATGGCTACACCTTC.

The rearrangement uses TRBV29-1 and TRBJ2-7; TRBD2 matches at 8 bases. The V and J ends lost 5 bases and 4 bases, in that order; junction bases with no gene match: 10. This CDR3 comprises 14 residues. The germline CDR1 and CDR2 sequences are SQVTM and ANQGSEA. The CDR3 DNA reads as TGCAGCGTTTCCCGACTAGCGACGGGATACGAGCAGTACTTC. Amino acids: CSVSRLATGYEQYF.

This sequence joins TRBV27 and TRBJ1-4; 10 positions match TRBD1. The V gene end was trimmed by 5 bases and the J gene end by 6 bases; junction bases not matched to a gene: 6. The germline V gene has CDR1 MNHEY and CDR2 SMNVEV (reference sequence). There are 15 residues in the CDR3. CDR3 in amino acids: CASSPRTGGYEKLFF. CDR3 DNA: TGTGCCAGCAGTCCCCGGACAGGGGGTTATGAAAAACTGTTTTTT. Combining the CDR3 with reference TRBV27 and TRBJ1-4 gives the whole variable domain EAQVTQNPRYLITVTGKKLTVTCSQNMNHEYMSWYRQDPGLGLRQIYYSMNVEVTDKGDVPEGYKVSRKEKRNFPLILESPSPNQTSLYFCASSPRTGGYEKLFFGSGTQLSVL.

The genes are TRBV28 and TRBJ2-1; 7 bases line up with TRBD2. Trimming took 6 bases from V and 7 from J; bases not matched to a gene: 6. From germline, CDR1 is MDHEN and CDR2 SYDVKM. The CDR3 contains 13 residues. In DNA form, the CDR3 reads TGTGCCAGCAGGCGGACTAGTGGGAATGAGCAGTTCTTC. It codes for CASRRTSGNEQFF.

CDR3 DNA sequence: TGTGCCAGCAGCCGGGGTCGAGAACACACCTTC. It specifies CASSRGREHTF. The chain links TRBV5-4 to TRBJ1-2, with unresolved D. V lost 4 bases to trimming and J lost 12 bases, with 13 bases between them. This CDR3 has 11 residues. Germline V gene data show CDR1 as SGHNT and CDR2 as YYREEE (reference sequence).

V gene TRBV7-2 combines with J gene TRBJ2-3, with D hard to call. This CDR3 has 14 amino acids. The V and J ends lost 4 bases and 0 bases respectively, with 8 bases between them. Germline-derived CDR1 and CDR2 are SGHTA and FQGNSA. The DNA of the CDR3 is TGTGCCAGCAGCTATCAGGACAGCACAGATACGCAGTATTTT. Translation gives CASSYQDSTDTQYF.

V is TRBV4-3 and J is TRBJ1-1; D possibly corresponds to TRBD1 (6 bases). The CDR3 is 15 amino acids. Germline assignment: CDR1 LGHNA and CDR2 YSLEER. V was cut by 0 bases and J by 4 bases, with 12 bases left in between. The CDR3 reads CASSQDPEGGTEAFF. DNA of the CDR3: TGCGCCAGCAGCCAAGACCCCGAGGGGGGCACTGAAGCTTTCTTT.

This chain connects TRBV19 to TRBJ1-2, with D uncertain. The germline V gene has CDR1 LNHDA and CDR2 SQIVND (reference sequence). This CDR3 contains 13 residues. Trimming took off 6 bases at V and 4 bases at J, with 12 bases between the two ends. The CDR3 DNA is TGTGCCAGTAGCTTACCTCTCGGCTATGGCTACACCTTC. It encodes CASSLPLGYGYTF.

Here the CDR3 reads CASSSTGRGTYEQYF. DNA for the CDR3: TGTGCCAGCAGTTCTACCGGTAGGGGTACATACGAGCAGTACTTC. The chain combines TRBV28 with TRBJ2-7; D possibly corresponds to TRBD1 (5 bases). The CDR3 sequence is 15 residues long. Germline-derived CDR1 and CDR2 are MDHEN and SYDVKM. V lost 4 bases, J lost 4 bases, and 17 bases lay in between.

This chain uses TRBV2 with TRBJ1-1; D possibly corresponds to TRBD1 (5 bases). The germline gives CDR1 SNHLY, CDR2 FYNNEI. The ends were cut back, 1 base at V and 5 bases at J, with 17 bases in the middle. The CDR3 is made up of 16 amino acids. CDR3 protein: CASSEEGRRMVTEAFF. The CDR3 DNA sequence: TGTGCCAGCAGTGAAGAGGGGCGCCGGATGGTGACTGAAGCTTTCTTT. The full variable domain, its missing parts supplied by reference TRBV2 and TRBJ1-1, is EPEVTQTPSHQVTQMGQEVILRCVPISNHLYFYWYRQILGQKVEFLVSFYNNEISEKSEIFDDQFSVERPDGSNFTLKIRSTKLEDSAMYFCASSEEGRRMVTEAFFGQGTRLTVV.